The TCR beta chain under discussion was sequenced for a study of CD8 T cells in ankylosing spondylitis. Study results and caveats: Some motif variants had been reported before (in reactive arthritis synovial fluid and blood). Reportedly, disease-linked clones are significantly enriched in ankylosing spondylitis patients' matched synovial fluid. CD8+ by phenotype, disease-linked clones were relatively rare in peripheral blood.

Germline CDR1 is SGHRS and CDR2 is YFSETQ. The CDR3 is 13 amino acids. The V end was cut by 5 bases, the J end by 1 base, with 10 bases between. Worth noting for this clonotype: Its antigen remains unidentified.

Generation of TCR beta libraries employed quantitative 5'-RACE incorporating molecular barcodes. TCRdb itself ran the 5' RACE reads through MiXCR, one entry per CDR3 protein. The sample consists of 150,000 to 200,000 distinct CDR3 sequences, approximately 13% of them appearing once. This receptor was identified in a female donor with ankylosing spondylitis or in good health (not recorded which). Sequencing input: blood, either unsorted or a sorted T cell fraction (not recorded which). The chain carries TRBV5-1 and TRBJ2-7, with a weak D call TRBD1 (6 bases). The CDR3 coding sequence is TGCGCCAGCAGGACGGGACAATCCTACGAGCAGTACTTC. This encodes CASRTGQSYEQYF.